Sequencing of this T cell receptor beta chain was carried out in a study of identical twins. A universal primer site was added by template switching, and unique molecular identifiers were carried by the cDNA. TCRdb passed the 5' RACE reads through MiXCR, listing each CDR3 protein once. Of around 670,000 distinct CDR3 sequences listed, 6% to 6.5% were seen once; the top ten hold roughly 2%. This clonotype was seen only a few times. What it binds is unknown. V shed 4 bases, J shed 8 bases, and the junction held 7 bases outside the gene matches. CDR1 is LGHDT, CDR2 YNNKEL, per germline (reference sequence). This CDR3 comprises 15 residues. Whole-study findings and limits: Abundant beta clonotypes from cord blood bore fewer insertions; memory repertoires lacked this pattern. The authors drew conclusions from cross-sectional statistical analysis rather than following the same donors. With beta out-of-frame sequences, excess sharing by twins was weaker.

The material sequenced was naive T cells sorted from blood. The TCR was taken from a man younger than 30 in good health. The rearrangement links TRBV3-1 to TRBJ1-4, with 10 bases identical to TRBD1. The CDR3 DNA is TGTGCCAGCAGCCGAGGGACAGGGGCAAGCGAAAAACTGTTTTTT. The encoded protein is CASSRGTGASEKLFF. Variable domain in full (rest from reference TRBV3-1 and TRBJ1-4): DTAVSQTPKYLVTQMGNDKSIKCEQNLGHDTMYWYKQDSKKFLKIMFSYNNKELIINETVPNRFSPKSPDKAHLNLHINSLELGDSAVYFCASSRGTGASEKLFFGSGTQLSVL.